This record looks at one T cell receptor beta chain sequence and its context. This specimen belongs to a study of shared clonotypes between healthy human individuals. The ends were cut back, 8 bases at V and 2 bases at J, with 16 bases in the middle. The CDR3 has 14 residues. Germline assignment: CDR1 LGHNA and CDR2 YNFKEQ. Sequencing used immunoSEQ multiplex PCR; TCRdb keeps in-frame clones, though not all of them. The sample consists of 2 million to 3 million clones, 80% to 95% of them appearing once. The chain employs TRBV4-2 and TRBJ2-7; no firm D call. Sample: naive CD4+ T cells from PBMCs. Subset here: CD45RA+ positively selected. The receptor comes from a man between 18 and 29 years old in good health. Some clones in this sample may be carry-over from other donors' samples. Here the CDR3 reads CASSSGSRPYEQYF. As DNA, the CDR3 is TGTGCCAGCTCCTCCGGGTCCCGCCCCTACGAGCAGTACTTC.